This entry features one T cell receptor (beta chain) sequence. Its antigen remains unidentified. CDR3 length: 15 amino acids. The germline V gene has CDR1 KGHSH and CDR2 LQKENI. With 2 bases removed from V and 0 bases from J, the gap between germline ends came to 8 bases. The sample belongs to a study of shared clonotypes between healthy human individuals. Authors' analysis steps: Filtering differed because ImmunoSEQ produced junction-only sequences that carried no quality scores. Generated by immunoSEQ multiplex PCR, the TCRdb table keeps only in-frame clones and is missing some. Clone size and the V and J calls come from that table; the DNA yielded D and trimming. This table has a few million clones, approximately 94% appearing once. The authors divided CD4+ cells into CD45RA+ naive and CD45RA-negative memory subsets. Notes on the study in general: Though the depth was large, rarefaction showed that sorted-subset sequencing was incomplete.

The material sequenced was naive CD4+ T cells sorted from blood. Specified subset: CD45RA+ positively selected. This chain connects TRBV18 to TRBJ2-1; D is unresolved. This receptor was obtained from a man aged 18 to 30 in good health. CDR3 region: CASSPMRSSYNEQFF. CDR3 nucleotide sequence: TGTGCCAGCTCACCAATGCGGAGCTCCTACAATGAGCAGTTCTTC. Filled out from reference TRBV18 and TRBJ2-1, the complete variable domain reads NAGVMQNPRHLVRRRGQEARLRCSPMKGHSHVYWYRQLPEEGLKFMVYLQKENIIDESGMPKERFSAEFPKEGPSILRIQQVVRGDSAAYFCASSPMRSSYNEQFFGPGTRLTVL.